The clone carrying this T cell receptor (beta chain) was observed a few times. The data derive from a study of CD8 T cells in ankylosing spondylitis. The CDR3 spans 15 residues. The V segment lost 3 bases and the J segment 7 bases; nucleotides outside the gene matches: 11. The germline CDR1 and CDR2 sequences are DFQATT and SNEGSKA (reference sequence). TCRdb processed the 5' RACE reads anew with MiXCR; each CDR3 protein has one entry. The sample shows approximately 150,000 distinct CDR3 sequences, approximately 48% of them seen only once. V is TRBV20-1 and J is TRBJ1-5, with 8 bases fitting TRBD1. This clonotype was obtained from a male donor with ankylosing spondylitis. The sample consisted of synovial fluid, either unsorted or a sorted T cell fraction (not recorded which). CDR3 residues: CSASPGTGFQQPQHF. CDR3 DNA: TGCAGTGCTAGTCCCGGGACAGGTTTTCAACAGCCCCAGCATTTT.